The TCR beta chain under discussion was sequenced for a study of low-dose radiotherapy and immunotherapy resistance in tumors. The time point here: before trial treatment. CDR3 size: 18 residues. V lost 3 bases to trimming and J lost 1 base, with 22 bases between them. CDR1 and CDR2 (germline): SGHRS, YFSETQ. With TRAV- and TRBV-specific primers, first-strand cDNA was made, covering the alpha and beta chains. Amplification of TCRs used a constant-region primer and V-primer adapter for about 19 PCR cycles. From the reads, TCRdb called clonotypes with MiXCR, one entry per CDR3 protein. The table lists about 71,000 distinct CDR3 sequences, around 32% of them singletons.

The sequence was collected from a female donor with ovarian cancer. The V call is TRBV5-1, the J call TRBJ1-1, with D maybe TRBD1 (6 bases). This material consisted of PBMCs, taken before treatment. CDR3 DNA: TGCGCCAGCAGCTCGACTCACAGGGTGATGGGTTCGAACACTGAAGCTTTCTTT. Translated: CASSSTHRVMGSNTEAFF.